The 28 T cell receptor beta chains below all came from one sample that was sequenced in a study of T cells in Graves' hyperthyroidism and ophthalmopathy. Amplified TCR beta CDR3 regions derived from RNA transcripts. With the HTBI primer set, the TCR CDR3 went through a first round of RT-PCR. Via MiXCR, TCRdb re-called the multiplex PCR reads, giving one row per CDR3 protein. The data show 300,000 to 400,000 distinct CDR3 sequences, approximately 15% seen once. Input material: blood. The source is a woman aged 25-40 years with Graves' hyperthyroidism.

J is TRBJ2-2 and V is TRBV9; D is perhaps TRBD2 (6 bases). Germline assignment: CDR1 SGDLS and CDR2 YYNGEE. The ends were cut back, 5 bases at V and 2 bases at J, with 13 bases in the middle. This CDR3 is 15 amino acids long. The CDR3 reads CASRPSGLNTGELFF. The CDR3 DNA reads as TGTGCCAGCAGGCCCTCGGGACTTAACACCGGGGAGCTGTTTTTT.

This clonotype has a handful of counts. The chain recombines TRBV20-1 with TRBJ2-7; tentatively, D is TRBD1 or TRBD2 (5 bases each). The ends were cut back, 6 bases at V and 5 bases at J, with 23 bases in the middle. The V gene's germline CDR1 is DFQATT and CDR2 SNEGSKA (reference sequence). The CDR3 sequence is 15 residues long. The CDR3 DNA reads TGCAGTGCCGACCCACAGATCCGAGGGACCCACGAGCAGTACTTC. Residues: CSADPQIRGTHEQYF.

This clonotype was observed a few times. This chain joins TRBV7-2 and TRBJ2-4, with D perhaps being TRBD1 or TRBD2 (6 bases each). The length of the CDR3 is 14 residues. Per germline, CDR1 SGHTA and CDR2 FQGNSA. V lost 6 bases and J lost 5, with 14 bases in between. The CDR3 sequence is CASSHRGAENIQYF. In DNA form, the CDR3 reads TGTGCCAGCAGTCATAGGGGGGCCGAAAACATTCAGTACTTC.

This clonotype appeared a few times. CDR3: CASSLGDSPSYEQYF. The CDR3 DNA follows: TGTGCCAGCAGCTTGGGGGACAGCCCCTCCTACGAGCAGTACTTC. V is TRBV5-6 and J is TRBJ2-7; TRBD1 matches at 7 bases. With 0 bases clipped from V and 0 bases from J, the junction kept 3 bases outside the gene matches. CDR3 size: 15 residues. Germline CDR1 reads SGHDT; CDR2 reads YYEEEE.

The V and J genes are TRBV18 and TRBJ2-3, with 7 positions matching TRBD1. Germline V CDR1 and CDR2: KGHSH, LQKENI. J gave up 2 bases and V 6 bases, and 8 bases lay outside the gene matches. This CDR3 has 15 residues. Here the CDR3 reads CASSPRDSLTDTQYF. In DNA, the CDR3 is TGTGCCAGCTCTCCCCGGGACAGCCTCACAGATACGCAGTATTTT.

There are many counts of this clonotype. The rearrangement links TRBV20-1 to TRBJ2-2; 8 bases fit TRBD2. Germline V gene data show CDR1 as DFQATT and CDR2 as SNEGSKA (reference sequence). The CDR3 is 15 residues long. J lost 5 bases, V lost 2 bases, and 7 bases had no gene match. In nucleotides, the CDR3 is TGCAGTGCTAGACTAGGCTTAGCGGGAACCGGGGAGCTGTTTTTT. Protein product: CSARLGLAGTGELFF.

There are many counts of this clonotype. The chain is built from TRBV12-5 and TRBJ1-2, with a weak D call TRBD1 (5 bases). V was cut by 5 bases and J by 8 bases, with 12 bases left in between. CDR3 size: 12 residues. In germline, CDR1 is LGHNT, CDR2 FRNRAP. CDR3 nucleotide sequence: TGTGCTAGTGGTCAGTCAGGGCAGGGCTACACCTTC. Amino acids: CASGQSGQGYTF.

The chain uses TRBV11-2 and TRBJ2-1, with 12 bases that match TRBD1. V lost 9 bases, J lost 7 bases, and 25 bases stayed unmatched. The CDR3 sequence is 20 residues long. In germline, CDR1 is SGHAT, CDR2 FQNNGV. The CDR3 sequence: CASMYLGQGARSTPGNEQFF. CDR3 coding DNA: TGTGCCAGTATGTATCTGGGACAGGGGGCTAGGTCTACCCCGGGGAATGAGCAGTTCTTC.

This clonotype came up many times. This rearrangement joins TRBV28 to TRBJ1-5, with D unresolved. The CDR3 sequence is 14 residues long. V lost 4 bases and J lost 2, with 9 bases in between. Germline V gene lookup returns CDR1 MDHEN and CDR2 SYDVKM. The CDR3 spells CASSSRLGNQPQHF. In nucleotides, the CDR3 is TGTGCCAGCAGTTCCAGGCTGGGCAATCAGCCCCAGCATTTT.

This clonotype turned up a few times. CDR3 sequence (DNA): TGTGCCAGCAGCCTGACAGGGGGCCTGGAGACCCAGTACTTC. Residues: CASSLTGGLETQYF. V usage is TRBV5-4 and J usage is TRBJ2-5, with 10 bases lining up with TRBD1. With 4 bases clipped from V and 5 bases from J, the junction kept 5 bases outside the gene matches. The CDR3 runs to 14 residues. Germline-derived CDR1 and CDR2 are SGHNT and YYREEE (reference sequence).

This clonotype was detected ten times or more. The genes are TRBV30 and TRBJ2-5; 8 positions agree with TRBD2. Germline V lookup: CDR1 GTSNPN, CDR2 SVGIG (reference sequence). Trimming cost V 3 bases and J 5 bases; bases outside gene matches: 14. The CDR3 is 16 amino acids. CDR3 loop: CAWSESWTSTTETQYF. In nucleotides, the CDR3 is TGTGCCTGGAGCGAAAGCTGGACTAGCACGACGGAGACCCAGTACTTC.

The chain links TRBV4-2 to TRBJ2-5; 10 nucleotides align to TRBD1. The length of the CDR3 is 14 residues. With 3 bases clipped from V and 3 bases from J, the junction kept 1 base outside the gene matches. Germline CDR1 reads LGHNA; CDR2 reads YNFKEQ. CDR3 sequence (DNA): TGTGCCAGCAGCCAGACAGGGGGCGAAGAGACCCAGTACTTC. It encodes CASSQTGGEETQYF.

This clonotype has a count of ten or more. CDR3 nucleotides: TGTGCCAGCAGTGTAGGGACTAGCTCCGCTATCGATGAGCAGTTCTTC. Translated: CASSVGTSSAIDEQFF. The chain recombines TRBV6-4 with TRBJ2-1; 9 bases line up with TRBD2. This CDR3 has 16 amino acids. CDR1 and CDR2 (germline): MRHNA, SNTAGT. Trimming at V came to 4 bases and at J to 8 bases, leaving 12 bases not matched to a gene.

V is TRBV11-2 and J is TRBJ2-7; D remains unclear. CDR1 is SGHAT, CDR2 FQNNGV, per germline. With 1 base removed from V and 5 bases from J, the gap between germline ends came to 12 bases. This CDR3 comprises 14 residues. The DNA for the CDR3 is TGTGCCAGCAGCTTAGGTCCAGCCACCCACGAGCAGTACTTC. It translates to CASSLGPATHEQYF.

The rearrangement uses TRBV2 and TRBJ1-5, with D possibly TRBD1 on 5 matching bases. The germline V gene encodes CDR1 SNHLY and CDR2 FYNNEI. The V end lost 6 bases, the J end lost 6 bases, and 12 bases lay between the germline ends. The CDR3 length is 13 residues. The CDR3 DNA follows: TGTGCCAGCAGCCTAGGGACTACTCAGCCCCAGCATTTT. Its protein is CASSLGTTQPQHF.

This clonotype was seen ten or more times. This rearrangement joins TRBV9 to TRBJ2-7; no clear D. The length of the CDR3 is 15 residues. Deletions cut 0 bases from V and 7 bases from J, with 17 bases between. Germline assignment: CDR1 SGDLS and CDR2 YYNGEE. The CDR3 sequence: CASSVVRQVFLEQYF. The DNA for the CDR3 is TGTGCCAGCAGCGTAGTCCGGCAGGTATTCCTTGAGCAGTACTTC.

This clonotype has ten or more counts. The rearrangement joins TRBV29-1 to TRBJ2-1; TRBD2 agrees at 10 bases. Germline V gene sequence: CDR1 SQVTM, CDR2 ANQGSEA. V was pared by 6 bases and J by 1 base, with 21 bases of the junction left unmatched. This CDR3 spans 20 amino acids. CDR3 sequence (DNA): TGCAGCGTCGTCCCTTCTTGGACTAGCGGTAAGAGGTATTCCTACAATGAGCAGTTCTTC. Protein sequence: CSVVPSWTSGKRYSYNEQFF.

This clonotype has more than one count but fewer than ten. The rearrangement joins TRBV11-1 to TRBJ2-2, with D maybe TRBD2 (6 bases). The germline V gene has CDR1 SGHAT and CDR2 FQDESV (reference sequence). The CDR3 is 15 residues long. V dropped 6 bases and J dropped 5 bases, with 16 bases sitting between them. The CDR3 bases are TGTGCCAGCAGGCTCGGGATTAGCGGTACCGGGGAGCTGTTTTTT. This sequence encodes CASRLGISGTGELFF.

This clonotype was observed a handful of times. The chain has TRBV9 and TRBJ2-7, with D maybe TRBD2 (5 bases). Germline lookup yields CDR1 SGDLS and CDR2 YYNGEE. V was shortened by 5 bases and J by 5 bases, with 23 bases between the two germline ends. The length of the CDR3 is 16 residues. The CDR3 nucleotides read TGTGCCAGCAGTCGAGGGCTTGAGGATCTGATCCACGAGCAGTACTTC. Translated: CASSRGLEDLIHEQYF.

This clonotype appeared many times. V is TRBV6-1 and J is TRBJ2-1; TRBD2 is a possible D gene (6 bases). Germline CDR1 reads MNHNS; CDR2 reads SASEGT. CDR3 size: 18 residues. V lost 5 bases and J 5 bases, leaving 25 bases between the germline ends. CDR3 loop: CASSYLRDPGALNNEQFF. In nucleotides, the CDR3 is TGTGCCAGCAGTTACTTACGTGATCCGGGAGCCCTGAACAATGAGCAGTTCTTC.

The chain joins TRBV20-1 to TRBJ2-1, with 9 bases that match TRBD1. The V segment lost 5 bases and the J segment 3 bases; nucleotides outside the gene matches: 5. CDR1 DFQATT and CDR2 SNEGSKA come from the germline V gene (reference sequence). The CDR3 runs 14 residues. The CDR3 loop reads CSAVTGGFYNEQFF. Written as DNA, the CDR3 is TGCAGTGCTGTGACAGGGGGTTTCTACAATGAGCAGTTCTTC.

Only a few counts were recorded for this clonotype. The CDR3 reads CASEAGGNEQFF. As DNA, the CDR3 is TGTGCCTCCGAAGCGGGAGGAAATGAGCAGTTCTTC. The rearrangement joins TRBV30 to TRBJ2-1, with 9 positions matching TRBD2. J gave up 7 bases and V 7 bases, and 5 bases lay outside the gene matches. In germline, CDR1 is GTSNPN, CDR2 SVGIG (reference sequence). The CDR3 sequence is 12 residues long. The variable domain in full, with the rest retrieved from reference TRBV30 and TRBJ2-1, is SQTIHQWPATLVQPVGSPLSLECTVEGTSNPNLYWYRQAAGRGLQLLFYSVGIGQISSEVPQNLSASRPQDRQFILSSKKLLLSDSGFYLCASEAGGNEQFFGPGTRLTVL.

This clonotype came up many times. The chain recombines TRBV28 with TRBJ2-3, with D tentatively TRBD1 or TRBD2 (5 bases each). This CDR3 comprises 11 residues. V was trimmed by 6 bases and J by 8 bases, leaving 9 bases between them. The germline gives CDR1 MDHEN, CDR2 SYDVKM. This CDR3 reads CASSLGGTQYF. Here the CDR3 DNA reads TGTGCCAGCAGCCTTGGGGGTACGCAGTATTTT.

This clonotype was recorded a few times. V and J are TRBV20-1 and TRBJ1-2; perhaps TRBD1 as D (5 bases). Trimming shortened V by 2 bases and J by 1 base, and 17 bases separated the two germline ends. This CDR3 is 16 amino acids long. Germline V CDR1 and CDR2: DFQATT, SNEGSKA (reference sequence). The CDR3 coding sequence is TGCAGTGCTAGATACCTCCGGGACCGACTTAACTATGGCTACACCTTC. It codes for CSARYLRDRLNYGYTF.

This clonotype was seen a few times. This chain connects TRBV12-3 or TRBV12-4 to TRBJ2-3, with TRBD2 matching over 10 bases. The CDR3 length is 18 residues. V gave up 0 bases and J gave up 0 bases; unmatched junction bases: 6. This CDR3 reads CASSLAAGGPVSTDTQYF. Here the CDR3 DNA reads TGTGCCAGCAGTTTAGCAGCGGGAGGGCCTGTTAGCACAGATACGCAGTATTTT.

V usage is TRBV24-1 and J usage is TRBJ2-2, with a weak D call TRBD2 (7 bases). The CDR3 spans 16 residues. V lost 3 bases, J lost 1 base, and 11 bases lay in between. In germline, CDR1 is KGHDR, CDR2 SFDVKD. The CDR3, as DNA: TGTGCCACCAGTGATGTAGGGGGGGAGAACACCGGGGAGCTGTTTTTT. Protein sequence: CATSDVGGENTGELFF.

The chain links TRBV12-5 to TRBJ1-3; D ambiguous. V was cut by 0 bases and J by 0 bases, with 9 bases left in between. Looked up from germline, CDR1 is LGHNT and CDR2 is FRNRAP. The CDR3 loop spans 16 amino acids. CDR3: CASGLVRPYSGNTIYF. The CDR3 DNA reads TGTGCTAGTGGTTTGGTACGGCCGTACTCTGGAAACACCATATATTTT.

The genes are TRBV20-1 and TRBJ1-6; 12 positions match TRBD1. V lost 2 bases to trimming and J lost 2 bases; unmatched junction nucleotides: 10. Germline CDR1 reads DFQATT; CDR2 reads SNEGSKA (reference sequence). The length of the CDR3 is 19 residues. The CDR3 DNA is TGCAGTGCTAGACCGCCCCCGGGACAGGGGGCCCCCTATAATTCACCCCTCCACTTT. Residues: CSARPPPGQGAPYNSPLHF.